Shown below are 5 T cell receptor beta chains from a single sample sequenced in a study of blood T cell repertoires in COVID-19. TCRdb's copy holds only in-frame clones and misses some; the assay was immunoSEQ multiplex PCR. Here the sample spans roughly 34,000 clones, 91% being singletons. Sequencing was done on a sample of peripheral blood. The receptors were sampled from a human donor with active COVID-19. The donor label of this sample is uncertain.

CDR3 amino acids: CASSLQITSDSYEQYF. The CDR3 DNA reads TGTGCCAGCAGCTTACAAATAACATCCGATTCCTACGAGCAGTACTTC. This sequence joins TRBV5-4 and TRBJ2-7; D remains unclear. The CDR3 loop spans 16 amino acids. V was shortened by 2 bases and J by 1 base, with 16 bases between the two germline ends. Germline assignment: CDR1 SGHNT and CDR2 YYREEE (reference sequence).

The chain employs TRBV29-1 and TRBJ1-1; no clear D. Trimming left V 4 bases short and J 11 bases short, with 11 bases between. The CDR3 covers 10 residues. Germline V lookup: CDR1 SQVTM, CDR2 ANQGSEA. The DNA for the CDR3 is TGCAGCGTTGCCGTCCGAGAGGCTTTCTTT. Amino acid sequence: CSVAVREAFF.

The chain links TRBV5-1 to TRBJ2-7; weak D call: TRBD2 (5 bases). V lost 2 bases and J 2 bases, leaving 14 bases between the germline ends. The CDR3 spans 15 residues. The germline CDR1 and CDR2 sequences are SGHRS and YFSETQ. The CDR3 region has the DNA TGCGCCAGCAGCTTCAGAGTGGGAGAGGCCTACGAGCAGTACTTC. Protein: CASSFRVGEAYEQYF.

The J gene is TRBJ2-1, the V gene TRBV4-1, with TRBD2 identical over 7 bases. CDR1 is MGHRA, CDR2 YSYEKL, per germline. V lost 4 bases to trimming and J lost 1 base; unmatched junction nucleotides: 13. The CDR3 totals 18 residues. The CDR3 loop reads CASSLTSGRGSSYNEQFF. The DNA for the CDR3 is TGCGCCAGCAGCCTAACAAGCGGCCGCGGGAGTTCCTACAATGAGCAGTTCTTC.

The J gene is TRBJ2-3, the V gene TRBV9, with TRBD2 matching over 10 bases. The germline CDR1 and CDR2 sequences are SGDLS and YYNGEE. J gave up 6 bases and V 5 bases, and 6 bases lay outside the gene matches. This CDR3 spans 14 amino acids. Written as DNA, the CDR3 is TGTGCCAGCAGTCGCAGCGGGAGGGAGGATACGCAGTATTTT. The encoded protein is CASSRSGREDTQYF.